The entry that follows covers one T cell receptor (beta chain) sequence. Its antigen specificity is not known. Per-base qualities were not stored, and no clone one base away is much larger. This entry comes from a study of T cell changes during pregnancy in multiple sclerosis (dated by TCRdb to 2018 to 2020). In the study overall: Changes in the T cell repertoire over the course of pregnancy were examined in this study in women with multiple sclerosis.

The library was prepared using the immunoSEQ multiplex PCR assay. TCRdb took over this immuneACCESS table, retaining in-frame rearrangements with V and J assigned. Such tables are incomplete; in checked studies, under half of the missing clones stem from an unresolved V gene, and the remainder is unexplained. For this sample there are 18,000 or so clones; over 70% appear just once. Approximately 13% of the sample is in the top ten clones. V loses 0 bases, J loses 6 bases, and the germline ends lie 4 bases apart. From its cysteine to its phenylalanine, the CDR3 spans 12 amino acids. The sequence is cut down to CDR3 DNA, 36 bases in frame from base 1. The germline V gene (reference sequence) supplies CDR1 MNHEY and CDR2 SMNVEV.

The sequence links TRBV27 to TRBJ2-3, with the D gene not clear enough to name. This sequence was found in a female donor in good health, enrolled as a control in a pregnancy study. The starting material was CD8+ T cells from peripheral blood mononuclear cells, obtained in the third trimester of pregnancy. The CDR3 region reads CASSLSADTQYF. The nucleotides are TGTGCCAGCAGTTTATCGGCCGATACGCAGTATTTT.